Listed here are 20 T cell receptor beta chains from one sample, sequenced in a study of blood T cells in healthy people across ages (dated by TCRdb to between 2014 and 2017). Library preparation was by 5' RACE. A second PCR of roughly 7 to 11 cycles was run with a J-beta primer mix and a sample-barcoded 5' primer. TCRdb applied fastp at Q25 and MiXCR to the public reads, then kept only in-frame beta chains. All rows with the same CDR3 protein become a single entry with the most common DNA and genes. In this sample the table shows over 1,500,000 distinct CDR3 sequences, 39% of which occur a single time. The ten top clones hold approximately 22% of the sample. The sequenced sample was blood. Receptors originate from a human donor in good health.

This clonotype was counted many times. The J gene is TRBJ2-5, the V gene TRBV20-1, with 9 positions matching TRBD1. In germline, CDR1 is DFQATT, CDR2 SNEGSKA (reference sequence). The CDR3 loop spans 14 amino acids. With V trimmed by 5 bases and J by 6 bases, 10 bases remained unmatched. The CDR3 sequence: CSALSPGQGKTQYF. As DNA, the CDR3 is TGCAGTGCTCTATCCCCAGGACAGGGGAAGACCCAGTACTTC.

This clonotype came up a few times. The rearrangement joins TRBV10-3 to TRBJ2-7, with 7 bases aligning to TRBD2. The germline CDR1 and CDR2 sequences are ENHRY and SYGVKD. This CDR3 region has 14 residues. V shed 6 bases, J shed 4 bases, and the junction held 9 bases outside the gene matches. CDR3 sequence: CAISRAGNPYEQYF. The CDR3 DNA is TGTGCCATCAGCCGAGCGGGGAACCCTTACGAGCAGTACTTC.

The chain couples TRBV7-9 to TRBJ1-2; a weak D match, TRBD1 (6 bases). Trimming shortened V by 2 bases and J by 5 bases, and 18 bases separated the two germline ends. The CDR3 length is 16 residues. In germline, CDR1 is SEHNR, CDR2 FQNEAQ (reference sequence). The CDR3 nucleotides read TGTGCCAGCAGCTTAAAACGAGGCAGGGGACCTTATGGCTACACCTTC. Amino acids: CASSLKRGRGPYGYTF.

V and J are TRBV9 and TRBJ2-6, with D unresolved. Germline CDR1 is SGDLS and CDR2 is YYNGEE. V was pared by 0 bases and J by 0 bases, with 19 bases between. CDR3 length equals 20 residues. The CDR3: CASSVGWAVWDSSGANVLTF. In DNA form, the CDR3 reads TGTGCCAGCAGCGTAGGATGGGCGGTGTGGGATAGCTCTGGGGCCAACGTCCTGACTTTC.

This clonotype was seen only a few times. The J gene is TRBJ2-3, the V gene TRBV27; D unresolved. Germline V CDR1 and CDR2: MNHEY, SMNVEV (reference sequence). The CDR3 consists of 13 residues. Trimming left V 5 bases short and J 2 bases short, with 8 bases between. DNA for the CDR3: TGTGCCAGCAGTGAAGGATACACAGATACGCAGTATTTT. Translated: CASSEGYTDTQYF.

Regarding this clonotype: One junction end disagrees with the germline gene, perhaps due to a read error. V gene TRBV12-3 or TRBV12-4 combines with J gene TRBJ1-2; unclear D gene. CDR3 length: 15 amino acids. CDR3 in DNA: TGTGCCGGCAGTTTATCAGCGAGACCTGACTATGGCTACACCTTC. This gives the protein CAGSLSARPDYGYTF.

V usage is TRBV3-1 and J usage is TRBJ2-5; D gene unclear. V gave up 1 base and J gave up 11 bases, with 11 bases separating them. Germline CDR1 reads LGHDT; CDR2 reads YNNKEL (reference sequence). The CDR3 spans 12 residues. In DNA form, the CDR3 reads TGTGCCAGCAGCCAAGGCCCCCCGGAGCAGTACTTC. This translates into CASSQGPPEQYF.

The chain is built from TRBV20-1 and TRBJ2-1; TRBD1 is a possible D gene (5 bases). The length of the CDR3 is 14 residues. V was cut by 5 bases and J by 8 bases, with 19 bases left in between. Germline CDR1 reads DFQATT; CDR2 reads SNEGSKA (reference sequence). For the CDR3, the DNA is TGCAGTGCTCAATCCGACAGTTTTATCGATGAGCAGTTCTTC. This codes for CSAQSDSFIDEQFF.

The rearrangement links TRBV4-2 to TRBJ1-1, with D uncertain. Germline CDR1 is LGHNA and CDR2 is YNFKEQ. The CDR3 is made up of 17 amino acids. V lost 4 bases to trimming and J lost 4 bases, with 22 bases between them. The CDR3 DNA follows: TGTGCCAGCAGCCCCCAGCCCACGACACTCCGTGGCACTGAAGCTTTCTTT. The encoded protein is CASSPQPTTLRGTEAFF.

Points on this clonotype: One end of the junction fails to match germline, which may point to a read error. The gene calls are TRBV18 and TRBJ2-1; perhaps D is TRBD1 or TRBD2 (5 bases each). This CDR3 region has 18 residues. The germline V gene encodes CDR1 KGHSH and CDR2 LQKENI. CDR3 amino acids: CASPPLYGAERSYNEQFF. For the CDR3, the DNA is TGTGCCAGCCCACCACTCTACGGGGCCGAGCGCTCCTACAATGAGCAGTTCTTC. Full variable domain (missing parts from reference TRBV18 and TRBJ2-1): NAGVMQNPRHLVRRRGQEARLRCSPMKGHSHVYWYRQLPEEGLKFMVYLQKENIIDESGMPKERFSAEFPKEGPSILRIQQVVRGDSAAYFCASPPLYGAERSYNEQFFGPGTRLTVL.

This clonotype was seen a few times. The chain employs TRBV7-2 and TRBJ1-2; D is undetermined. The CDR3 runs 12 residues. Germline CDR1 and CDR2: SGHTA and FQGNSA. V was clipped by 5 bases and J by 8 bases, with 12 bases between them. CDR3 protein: CASSLETWGYTF. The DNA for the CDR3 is TGTGCCAGCAGCCTTGAGACCTGGGGCTACACCTTC. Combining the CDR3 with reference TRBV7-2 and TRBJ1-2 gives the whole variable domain GAGVSQSPSNKVTEKGKDVELRCDPISGHTALYWYRQSLGQGLEFLIYFQGNSAPDKSGLPSDRFSAERTGGSVSTLTIQRTQQEDSAVYLCASSLETWGYTFGSGTRLTVV.

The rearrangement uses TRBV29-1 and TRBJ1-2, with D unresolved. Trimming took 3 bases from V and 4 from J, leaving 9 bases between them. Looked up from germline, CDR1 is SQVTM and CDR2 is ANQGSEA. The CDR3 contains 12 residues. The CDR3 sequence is CSVDAALYGYTF. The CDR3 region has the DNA TGCAGCGTTGATGCAGCACTCTATGGCTACACCTTC.

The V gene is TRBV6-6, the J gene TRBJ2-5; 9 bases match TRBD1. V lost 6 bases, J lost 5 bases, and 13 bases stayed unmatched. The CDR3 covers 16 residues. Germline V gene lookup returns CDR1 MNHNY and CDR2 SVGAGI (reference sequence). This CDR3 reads CASSPTRTGGRETQYF. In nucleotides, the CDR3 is TGTGCCAGCAGCCCCACCCGAACAGGGGGCCGGGAGACCCAGTACTTC.

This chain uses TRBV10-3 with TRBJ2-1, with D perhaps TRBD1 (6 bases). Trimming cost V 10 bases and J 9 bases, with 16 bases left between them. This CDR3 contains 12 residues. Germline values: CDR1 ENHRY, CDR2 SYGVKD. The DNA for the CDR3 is TGTGCCACATTTCGGGACACCGGTGAGCAGTTCTTC. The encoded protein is CATFRDTGEQFF.

CDR3 in amino acids: CASSGQERDPSSYNEQFF. Written as DNA, the CDR3 is TGTGCCAGTTCCGGACAGGAGAGAGACCCGAGCTCCTACAATGAGCAGTTCTTC. The V gene is TRBV12-3 or TRBV12-4, the J gene TRBJ2-1, with 7 bases identical to TRBD1. V lost 9 bases, J lost 0 bases, and 17 bases stayed unmatched. The length of the CDR3 is 18 residues.

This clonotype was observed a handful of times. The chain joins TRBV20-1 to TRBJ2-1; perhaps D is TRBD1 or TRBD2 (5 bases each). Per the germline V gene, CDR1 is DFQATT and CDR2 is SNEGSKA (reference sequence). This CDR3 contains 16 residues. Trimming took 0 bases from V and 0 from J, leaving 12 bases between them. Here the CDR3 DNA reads TGCAGTGCTAGAGATTGGGGTGGGGGCTCCTACAATGAGCAGTTCTTC. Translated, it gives CSARDWGGGSYNEQFF.

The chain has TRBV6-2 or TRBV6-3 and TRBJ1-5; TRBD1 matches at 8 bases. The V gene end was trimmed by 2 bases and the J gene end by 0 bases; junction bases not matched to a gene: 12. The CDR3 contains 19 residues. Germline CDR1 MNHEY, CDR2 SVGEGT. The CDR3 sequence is CASSYPIQGVVNSNQPQHF. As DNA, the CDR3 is TGTGCCAGCAGTTACCCCATACAGGGGGTGGTGAATAGCAATCAGCCCCAGCATTTT.

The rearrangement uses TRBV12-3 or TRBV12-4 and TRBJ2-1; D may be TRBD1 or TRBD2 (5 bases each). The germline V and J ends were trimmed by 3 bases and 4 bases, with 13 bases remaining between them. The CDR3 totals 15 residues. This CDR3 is CASSFGRDGYNEQFF. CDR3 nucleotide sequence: TGTGCCAGCAGTTTTGGCAGGGACGGGTACAATGAGCAGTTCTTC.

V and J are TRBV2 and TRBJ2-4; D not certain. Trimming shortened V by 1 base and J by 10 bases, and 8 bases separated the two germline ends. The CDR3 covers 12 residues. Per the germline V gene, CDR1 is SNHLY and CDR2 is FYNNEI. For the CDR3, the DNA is TGTGCCAGCAGTGAAGTTAACACTATTCAGTACTTC. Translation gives CASSEVNTIQYF. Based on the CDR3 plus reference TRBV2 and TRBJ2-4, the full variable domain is EPEVTQTPSHQVTQMGQEVILRCVPISNHLYFYWYRQILGQKVEFLVSFYNNEISEKSEIFDDQFSVERPDGSNFTLKIRSTKLEDSAMYFCASSEVNTIQYFGAGTRLSVL.

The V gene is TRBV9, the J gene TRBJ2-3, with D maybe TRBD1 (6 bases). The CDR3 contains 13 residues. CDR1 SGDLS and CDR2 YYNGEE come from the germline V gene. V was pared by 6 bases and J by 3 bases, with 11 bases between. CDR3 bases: TGTGCCAGCAACACTGGACAGACAGATACGCAGTATTTT. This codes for CASNTGQTDTQYF.